This TCR beta chain was sequenced for a study of T-cell reconstitution after alpha-beta-depleted transplantation in children (dated by TCRdb to 2016 to 2017). Study-level background: Using TCR repertoire profiling, the study quantitatively followed how T-cell immune reconstitution unfolded in children after TCRalphabeta/CD19-depleted allogeneic hematopoietic cell transplantation.

This clonotype was seen at least ten times. What this receptor recognizes is not known. Per-base quality was not reported, and no clone a single base away is much larger than it. Library construction relied on PCR. The sample was run on an Illumina HiSeq 2500. TCR library preparation used molecular barcoding, with unique molecular identifiers applied to normalize quantification of the TCRbeta repertoire. TCRdb passed the public sequencing reads through fastp at Q25 and MiXCR, retaining productive beta sequences. Rows with a matching CDR3 protein are joined into one entry that keeps the most common DNA and genes. Within this sample are roughly 500,000 distinct CDR3 sequences, with about an eighth of them counted one time only. Less than 6.5% of the sample comes from the top ten. The CDR3 has 14 amino acids, counting the end cysteine and phenylalanine. Here the CDR3 DNA is all that survives: 42 bases in frame from base 1. Between the V and J ends, shortened by 7 bases and 1 base respectively, the junction contains 9 bases. The germline V gene supplies CDR1 KGHDR and CDR2 SFDVKD.

Sequencing was performed on PBMCs from the stem cell graft donor, taken from the stem cell graft. Recombination connected TRBV24-1 to TRBJ2-2, with the D gene not confidently named. This receptor was identified in a human donor who donated a stem cell graft to a child with combined immunodeficiency. The DNA reads TGTGCCACCAGAAACACAGAGAACACCGGGGAGCTGTTTTTT. Translation gives CATRNTENTGELFF.